This T cell receptor beta chain was found in a study of CD8+CD57+ T cells in acquired aplastic anemia. This clonotype was observed a handful of times. The template for TCR beta VDJ and CDR3 sequence profiling was genomic DNA. In TCRdb, the reads were re-called with MiXCR into one record per CDR3 protein. The sample has 160,000 or so distinct CDR3 sequences; under 55% are singletons. By flow cytometry, patients selected for sequencing had shown an expansion of CD8+CD57+ cells. Trimming stripped 6 bases from V and 5 bases from J, with 18 bases between. The CDR3 sequence is 15 residues long. From germline, CDR1 is SGHTS and CDR2 YDEGEE.

Sequencing used sorted CD4+, CD8+, or CD8+CD57+ T cells (not recorded which) from PBMCs. The J gene is TRBJ1-5, the V gene TRBV5-8; maybe TRBD1 (6 bases). This clonotype was obtained from a human donor with aplastic anemia. The CDR3 loop is CASNLGDRSYQPQHF. The CDR3, as DNA: TGTGCCAGCAACCTAGGAGACAGGAGCTATCAGCCCCAGCATTTT.